This T cell receptor (beta chain) was recorded in a study of T-cell reconstitution after alpha-beta-depleted transplantation in children. Findings and limits, study-wide: Alpha-beta T cells about two months after transplant reportedly derived from several hundred expanded graft clones.

Regarding this clonotype: The antigen remains unidentified.

The V gene's germline CDR1 is LGHNT and CDR2 FRNRAP. The CDR3 has 16 residues. The V gene lost 2 bases and the J gene lost 4 bases, with 17 bases spanning the gap. The TCRbeta library was prepared with unique molecular identifiers. TCRdb recomputed calls from the PCR reads with MiXCR, one row per CDR3 protein. This sample has 440,000 or so distinct CDR3 sequences, with 43% found just once. The sequence was obtained from a girl aged 2 to 10 with aplastic anemia, due to receive a stem cell transplant. Sample: PBMCs, taken before TCRalphabeta/CD19-depleted stem cell transplant. The gene calls are TRBV12-5 and TRBJ1-1; possible D gene TRBD1, 6 bases. CDR3 DNA: TGTGCTAGTGGTTTGAGGTGGGGGGGCGCGGGCACTGAAGCTTTCTTT. This encodes CASGLRWGGAGTEAFF. Full variable domain (remainder filled in from reference TRBV12-5 and TRBJ1-1): DARVTQTPRHKVTEMGQEVTMRCQPILGHNTVFWYRQTMMQGLELLAYFRNRAPLDDSGMPKDRFSAEMPDATLATLKIQPSEPRDSAVYFCASGLRWGGAGTEAFFGQGTRLTVV.